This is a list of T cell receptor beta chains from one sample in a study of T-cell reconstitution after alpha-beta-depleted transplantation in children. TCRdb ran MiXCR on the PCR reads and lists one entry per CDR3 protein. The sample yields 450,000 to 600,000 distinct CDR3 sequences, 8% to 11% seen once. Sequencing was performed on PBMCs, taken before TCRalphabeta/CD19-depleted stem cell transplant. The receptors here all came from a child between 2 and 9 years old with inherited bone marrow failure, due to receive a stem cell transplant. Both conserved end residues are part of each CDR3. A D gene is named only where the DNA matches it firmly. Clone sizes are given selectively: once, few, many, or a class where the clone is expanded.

CDR3nt: TGTGCCAGCAGTTACGTCCCAGGGGGAGAGACCCAGTACTTC
CDR3aa: CASSYVPGGETQYF
abundance: many
j_gene: TRBJ2-5
v_gene: TRBV6-5
d_gene: TRBD1

CDR3nt: TGTGCCAGCAGCTTACCCGGTAGTCTGGCGAGTGAGCAGTTCTTC
CDR3aa: CASSLPGSLASEQFF
abundance: many
j_gene: TRBJ2-1
v_gene: TRBV7-8
d_gene: NA

CDR3nt: TGCGCCAGCAGCCAAATCGCTAGCGCGCCAGAGACCCAGTACTTC
CDR3aa: CASSQIASAPETQYF
abundance: many
j_gene: TRBJ2-5
v_gene: TRBV4-3
d_gene: NA

CDR3nt: TGCGCCAGCAGCCCTGGACAGGGACACACCATATATTTT
CDR3aa: CASSPGQGHTIYF
abundance: many
j_gene: TRBJ1-3
v_gene: TRBV5-1
d_gene: TRBD1

CDR3nt: TGTGCCAGCAGCGGGGACAGGGTGTATGCCACTGAAGCTTTCTTT
CDR3aa: CASSGDRVYATEAFF
abundance: many
j_gene: TRBJ1-1
v_gene: TRBV9
d_gene: TRBD1

CDR3nt: TGTGCCAGCAGCCAAGATTCCAGTTACTACAATGAGCAGTTCTTC
CDR3aa: CASSQDSSYYNEQFF
abundance: many
j_gene: TRBJ2-1
v_gene: TRBV14
d_gene: NA

CDR3nt: TGTGCCAGCTCACCTGGCAGGGGGCCAGGGGATACGCAGTATTTT
CDR3aa: CASSPGRGPGDTQYF
abundance: few
j_gene: TRBJ2-3
v_gene: TRBV18
d_gene: TRBD1

CDR3nt: TGTGCCAGCAGTATGACAGGGGCTAACTATGGCTACACCTTC
CDR3aa: CASSMTGANYGYTF
abundance: NA
j_gene: TRBJ1-2
v_gene: TRBV27
d_gene: TRBD1

CDR3nt: TGTGCCAGCAGTTTGCTCAACTATGGCTACACCTTC
CDR3aa: CASSLLNYGYTF
abundance: many
j_gene: TRBJ1-2
v_gene: TRBV12-3/TRBV12-4
d_gene: NA

CDR3nt: TGTGCCAGCTCCGAACTAGCGGGAGAGCTAGATACGCAGTATTTT
CDR3aa: CASSELAGELDTQYF
abundance: NA
j_gene: TRBJ2-3
v_gene: TRBV18
d_gene: TRBD2

CDR3nt: TGCAGTGGCAGGACCGGAGAGACCCAGTACTTC
CDR3aa: CSGRTGETQYF
abundance: many
j_gene: TRBJ2-5
v_gene: TRBV20-1
d_gene: NA

CDR3nt: TGTGCCAGCAGTCCCTCATTTTCTGGAAACACCATATATTTT
CDR3aa: CASSPSFSGNTIYF
abundance: many
j_gene: TRBJ1-3
v_gene: TRBV2
d_gene: NA

CDR3nt: TGCGCCAGCAGCTTGGAGGGCTGGTACGAGCAGTACTTC
CDR3aa: CASSLEGWYEQYF
abundance: many
j_gene: TRBJ2-7
v_gene: TRBV5-1
d_gene: NA

CDR3nt: TGCAGTGCTAGAGTATCCGGTCGGACCCAGTACTTC
CDR3aa: CSARVSGRTQYF
abundance: NA
j_gene: TRBJ2-5
v_gene: TRBV20-1
d_gene: NA

CDR3nt: TGCAGTGCTACCTCCCCAAGGGGTCCAGATACGCAGTATTTT
CDR3aa: CSATSPRGPDTQYF
abundance: few
j_gene: TRBJ2-3
v_gene: TRBV20-1
d_gene: NA

CDR3nt: TGTGCCAGCTCACCAATAGCGGACACAGATACGCAGTATTTT
CDR3aa: CASSPIADTDTQYF
abundance: many
j_gene: TRBJ2-3
v_gene: TRBV18
d_gene: NA

CDR3nt: TGCAGTGCTAGGGCCGGGACTAGCACAGATACGCAGTATTTT
CDR3aa: CSARAGTSTDTQYF
abundance: NA
j_gene: TRBJ2-3
v_gene: TRBV20-1
d_gene: NA

CDR3nt: TGTGCCAGCAGGTCGGGACAGCTTTACGAGCAGTACTTC
CDR3aa: CASRSGQLYEQYF
abundance: many
j_gene: TRBJ2-7
v_gene: TRBV12-3/TRBV12-4
d_gene: TRBD1

CDR3nt: TGTGCCAGCAGTGAAAGTCAGCTTGAAGCTTTCTTT
CDR3aa: CASSESQLEAFF
abundance: many
j_gene: TRBJ1-1
v_gene: TRBV2
d_gene: NA

CDR3nt: TGCAGCGTTGAATTGGGACCCACGAGGAACTATGGCTACACCTTC
CDR3aa: CSVELGPTRNYGYTF
abundance: NA
j_gene: TRBJ1-2
v_gene: TRBV29-1
d_gene: NA

CDR3nt: TGCAGTGCTAGTCGAAACACCGGGGAGCTGTTTTTT
CDR3aa: CSASRNTGELFF
abundance: many
j_gene: TRBJ2-2
v_gene: TRBV20-1
d_gene: NA

CDR3nt: TGCGCCAGCAGCCGGATATTGACTAGCGGGAGTGGGGAGACCCAGTACTTC
CDR3aa: CASSRILTSGSGETQYF
abundance: NA
j_gene: TRBJ2-5
v_gene: TRBV4-1
d_gene: TRBD2

CDR3nt: TGCGCCAGCAGCTTGAACAGTCGGGCCGGGGAGCTGTTTTTT
CDR3aa: CASSLNSRAGELFF
abundance: many
j_gene: TRBJ2-2
v_gene: TRBV5-1
d_gene: NA

CDR3nt: TGTGCCAGCATCTTATTGCCGGGACTCCAGGAGGAGCAGTACTTC
CDR3aa: CASILLPGLQEEQYF
abundance: many
j_gene: TRBJ2-7
v_gene: TRBV6-2/TRBV6-3
d_gene: NA

CDR3nt: TGCGCCAGCAGACACCGGGAGACTAACTATGGCTACACCTTC
CDR3aa: CASRHRETNYGYTF
abundance: many
j_gene: TRBJ1-2
v_gene: TRBV5-1
d_gene: NA

CDR3nt: TGTGCCAGCAGTGTCCGACTAGCGGGAGGACTAGAGACCCAGTACTTC
CDR3aa: CASSVRLAGGLETQYF
abundance: NA
j_gene: TRBJ2-5
v_gene: TRBV27
d_gene: TRBD2

CDR3nt: TGCAGTGCTAGACGTCGGGTCACACGCGACAATGAGCAGTTCTTC
CDR3aa: CSARRRVTRDNEQFF
abundance: few
j_gene: TRBJ2-1
v_gene: TRBV20-1
d_gene: NA

CDR3nt: TGTGCCAGCAGCTTAGTCGGCCCAGGGGGATCACACACTGAAGCTTTCTTT
CDR3aa: CASSLVGPGGSHTEAFF
abundance: few
j_gene: TRBJ1-1
v_gene: TRBV7-2
d_gene: TRBD1

CDR3nt: TGTGCCAGCAGCCCGATAGCGACAAGCACAGATACGCAGTATTTT
CDR3aa: CASSPIATSTDTQYF
abundance: many
j_gene: TRBJ2-3
v_gene: TRBV7-2
d_gene: NA

CDR3nt: TGTGCCAGCATCCTCACAGGGGGCAGCTACGAGCAGTACTTC
CDR3aa: CASILTGGSYEQYF
abundance: NA
j_gene: TRBJ2-7
v_gene: TRBV7-2
d_gene: TRBD1

CDR3nt: TGCGCCAGCAGCCAGGACAGTGCGACCAGTGGAAACACCATATATTTT
CDR3aa: CASSQDSATSGNTIYF
abundance: many
j_gene: TRBJ1-3
v_gene: TRBV5-1
d_gene: NA

CDR3nt: TGTGCCAGCAGCCGACTAGCCGGGGAGCTGTTTTTT
CDR3aa: CASSRLAGELFF
abundance: many
j_gene: TRBJ2-2
v_gene: TRBV7-9
d_gene: NA

CDR3nt: TGCAGTGCTACGGCGCGAGGAGGAGGGGGCGGCGGCTATGGCTACACCTTC
CDR3aa: CSATARGGGGGGYGYTF
abundance: NA
j_gene: TRBJ1-2
v_gene: TRBV20-1
d_gene: TRBD1

CDR3nt: TGTGCCAGCAGTGAAGGGGGACGGCAGTTCTTC
CDR3aa: CASSEGGRQFF
abundance: many
j_gene: TRBJ2-1
v_gene: TRBV2
d_gene: NA

CDR3nt: TGTGCCAGCAGTACCTCGCTCGAGCAGTACTTC
CDR3aa: CASSTSLEQYF
abundance: NA
j_gene: TRBJ2-7
v_gene: TRBV28
d_gene: NA

CDR3nt: TGCAGTGCTCCTAGGGGGGGGCTAGGCACAGATACGCAGTATTTT
CDR3aa: CSAPRGGLGTDTQYF
abundance: NA
j_gene: TRBJ2-3
v_gene: TRBV20-1
d_gene: NA

CDR3nt: TGTGCCACCTCATTACGACAGGTTGAAAAGCCCCAGCATTTT
CDR3aa: CATSLRQVEKPQHF
abundance: many
j_gene: TRBJ1-5
v_gene: TRBV6-2/TRBV6-3
d_gene: NA

CDR3nt: TGTGCCATCAGTGATTCACGGGGGACCAACTATGGCTACACCTTC
CDR3aa: CAISDSRGTNYGYTF
abundance: few
j_gene: TRBJ1-2
v_gene: TRBV10-3
d_gene: NA

CDR3nt: TGTGCCAGCAGCTTGGGACTGATCTACGAGCAGTACTTC
CDR3aa: CASSLGLIYEQYF
abundance: many
j_gene: TRBJ2-7
v_gene: TRBV11-2
d_gene: NA